This is a list of T cell receptor beta chains from one sample in a study of molecular identifiers for immune sequencing clone quantification. TCRdb re-called the PCR reads with MiXCR, one entry per CDR3 protein. Among some 320,000 distinct CDR3 sequences listed, over 20% were seen once. Sequencing was performed on naive CD8+ T cells from blood, with Jurkat cell RNA spiked in. These receptor sequences come from a human donor in good health. Some libraries in this study had Jurkat cell RNA spiked in. CDR3s include the opening cysteine and the closing phenylalanine or tryptophan.

V gene | CDR3 protein
TRBV6-5 | CASSYAGGPGEQYF
TRBV24-1 | CATSVGGRNQPQHF
TRBV11-2 | CASSLLAISTDTQYF
TRBV2 | CASSEAFGKNIQYF
TRBV7-9 | CASSLANQPQHF
TRBV7-2 | CASSSSNGNTIYF
TRBV29-1 | CSVEDPGQLPYEQYF
TRBV27 | CASSLLNADTQYF
TRBV4-1 | CASSQDRESPLHF
TRBV7-9 | CASSPDSIELFF
TRBV11-3 | CASSLPAGDGYTF
TRBV11-2 | CASSLGQLPNQPQYF
TRBV29-1 | CSVVGLAARDTQYF
TRBV4-3 | CASSQVILAGGAGNEQFF
TRBV2 | CASTPALGDVRNTEAFF
TRBV20-1 | CSAPGQGTVFYEQYF
TRBV30 | CAWSVQGRTGDTQYF
TRBV12-3/TRBV12-4 | CASSVWGEAFF
TRBV7-9 | CASSLGAGTNIQETQYF
TRBV27 | CASSWGDSYEQYF
TRBV15 | CATSTKQGINEKLVF
TRBV4-2 | CASRTTTVMNTEAFF
TRBV19 | CASSKGTSYEQYF
TRBV7-6 | CASSIGGVDIQYF
TRBV4-1 | CASSQAPQTIAEQYF
TRBV29-1 | CSVERDGGGGNTIYF
TRBV7-9 | CASSSNRQTISTDTQYF
TRBV7-9 | CASSLGGAGEQYF
TRBV14 | CASSHTDKVFRQFF
TRBV30 | CAWSVAYGPNYYGYTF
TRBV6-5 | CASSKVSMTGELFF
TRBV18 | CASSFPGAGSNSPLHF
TRBV29-1 | CSVVGLAGGGEQYF
TRBV7-6 | CASSLAHFPRTTNTGELFF
TRBV20-1 | CSARDLGLLSYEQYF
TRBV4-1 | CASSQDTGEWYGQYF
TRBV4-3 | CASSQDGGTPGEVARF
TRBV3-1 | CASSQMGENEKLFF
TRBV19 | CASSIAWGSNQPQHF